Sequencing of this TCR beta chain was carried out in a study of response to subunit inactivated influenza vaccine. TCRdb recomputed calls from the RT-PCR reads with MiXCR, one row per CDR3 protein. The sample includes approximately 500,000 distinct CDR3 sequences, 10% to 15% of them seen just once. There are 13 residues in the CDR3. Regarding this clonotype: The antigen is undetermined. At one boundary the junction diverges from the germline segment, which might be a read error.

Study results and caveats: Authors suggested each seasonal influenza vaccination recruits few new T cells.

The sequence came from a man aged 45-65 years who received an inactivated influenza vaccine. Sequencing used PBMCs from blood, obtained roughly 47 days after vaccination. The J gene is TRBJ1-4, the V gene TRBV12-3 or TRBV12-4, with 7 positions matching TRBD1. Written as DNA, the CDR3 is TGTGCCAGCAGCTTAGGATGGGACAGTGAACTGTTTTTT. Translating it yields CASSLGWDSELFF.